These 8 T cell receptor beta chains originate from one sample sequenced in a study of radiotherapy plus CTLA-4 blockade in lung cancer. The method was immunoSEQ multiplex PCR; TCRdb's version includes in-frame clones alone and lacks a portion of them. The data contain over 80,000 clones, approximately 86% of them seen just once; the ten biggest clones take up roughly 17%. The specimen comprised peripheral blood, sampled from a patient treated with radiotherapy plus ipilimumab. These receptors came from a human donor with non-small cell lung cancer that progressed on radiotherapy plus ipilimumab.

This sequence joins TRBV9 and TRBJ2-6; D is unclear. This CDR3 contains 15 residues. Germline-derived CDR1 and CDR2 are SGDLS and YYNGEE. V shed 4 bases and J shed 0 bases, with 8 bases lying between them. This CDR3 is CASSPLSSGANVLTF. In DNA, the CDR3 is TGTGCCAGCAGCCCCCTCAGCTCTGGGGCCAACGTCCTGACTTTC.

The V call is TRBV19, the J call TRBJ2-2; D is unclear. V was shortened by 10 bases and J by 1 base, with 19 bases between the two germline ends. The CDR3 length is 16 residues. Per the germline V gene, CDR1 is LNHDA and CDR2 is SQIVND (reference sequence). The CDR3 sequence: CATGRTGSRNTGELFF. CDR3 in DNA: TGTGCCACCGGGCGGACCGGTTCCCGGAACACCGGGGAGCTGTTTTTT.

The chain is built from TRBV7-9 and TRBJ2-3; TRBD2 matches at 7 bases. The length of the CDR3 is 15 residues. The germline gives CDR1 SEHNR, CDR2 FQNEAQ (reference sequence). Trimming at V came to 5 bases and at J to 4 bases, leaving 9 bases not matched to a gene. This CDR3 reads CASSLRDYLSDTQYF. Written as DNA, the CDR3 is TGTGCCAGCAGCCTCCGGGACTACTTGTCAGATACGCAGTATTTT.

This chain connects TRBV18 to TRBJ1-5; a possible D gene is TRBD1 (5 bases). V was clipped by 6 bases and J by 0 bases, with 18 bases between them. There are 17 residues in the CDR3. Germline-derived CDR1 and CDR2 are KGHSH and LQKENI. DNA of the CDR3: TGTGCCAGCTCCCTAAAGGGGACGGGAAATAGCAATCAGCCCCAGCATTTT. Translation: CASSLKGTGNSNQPQHF.

The gene calls are TRBV6-1 and TRBJ2-2, with a possible D match to TRBD1 (5 bases). The germline gives CDR1 MNHNS, CDR2 SASEGT. V was pared by 7 bases and J by 8 bases, with 17 bases between. The CDR3 extends over 14 amino acids. Here the CDR3 reads CASKEGVAGGELFF. The CDR3 DNA follows: TGTGCCAGCAAGGAAGGGGTTGCAGGTGGGGAGCTGTTTTTT.

The chain employs TRBV7-2 and TRBJ1-1; 8 bases align to TRBD1. Per the germline V gene, CDR1 is SGHTA and CDR2 is FQGNSA. CDR3 size: 14 residues. Trimming at V came to 5 bases and at J to 5 bases, leaving 7 bases not matched to a gene. The CDR3 DNA reads as TGTGCCAGCAGCCCGACAGGGGCGGGGACTGAAGCTTTCTTT. Protein: CASSPTGAGTEAFF. Based on the CDR3 plus reference TRBV7-2 and TRBJ1-1, the full variable domain is GAGVSQSPSNKVTEKGKDVELRCDPISGHTALYWYRQSLGQGLEFLIYFQGNSAPDKSGLPSDRFSAERTGGSVSTLTIQRTQQEDSAVYLCASSPTGAGTEAFFGQGTRLTVV.

V and J are TRBV9 and TRBJ2-3; possible D gene TRBD2, 6 bases. The CDR3 covers 16 residues. CDR1 SGDLS and CDR2 YYNGEE come from the germline V gene. The V and J ends lost 0 bases and 0 bases respectively, with 11 bases between them. The CDR3 loop reads CASSVVAGYSTDTQYF. CDR3 nucleotide sequence: TGTGCCAGCAGCGTAGTGGCGGGGTATAGCACAGATACGCAGTATTTT.

This clone was seen once. This chain connects TRBV15 to TRBJ2-3; D ambiguous. CDR3 size: 14 residues. Deletions cut 1 base from V and 2 bases from J, with 7 bases between. Looked up from germline, CDR1 is LNHNV and CDR2 is YYDKDF (reference sequence). The CDR3 here is CATSRVQTTDTQYF. CDR3 in DNA: TGTGCCACCAGCAGAGTACAGACCACAGATACGCAGTATTTT.